This TCR beta chain was recorded in a study of blood T cell repertoires in COVID-19. The table came from immunoSEQ multiplex PCR; TCRdb's copy has only in-frame clones and leaves some out. In the table there are about 150,000 clones, 65% to 90% of which are singletons. Germline CDR1 and CDR2: SGHVS and FNYEAQ. The CDR3 is 16 residues long. V shed 5 bases, J shed 6 bases, and the junction held 10 bases outside the gene matches. Sequenced material: peripheral blood. The receptor was derived from a man between 65 and 79 years old with acute or convalescent COVID-19. The chain uses TRBV7-6 and TRBJ2-7; 13 nucleotides line up with TRBD2. The CDR3 loop reads CASSPIGLAGVGEQYF. The CDR3 bases are TGTGCCAGCAGCCCGATTGGACTAGCGGGAGTCGGCGAGCAGTACTTC.